In its sample, the clone carrying this TCR beta chain was seen many times. As yet, its antigen is unknown. The source of the sample is a study of CD8 T cells in ankylosing spondylitis. J gave up 3 bases and V 2 bases, and 5 bases lay outside the gene matches. The germline CDR1 and CDR2 sequences are LNHDA and SQIVND (reference sequence). CDR3 length: 16 amino acids. TCRdb reanalysed the 5' RACE reads using MiXCR and keeps one entry per CDR3 protein. The sample carries approximately 220,000 distinct CDR3 sequences, around 18% recorded once. Findings and limits, study-wide: In synovial fluid and blood from reactive arthritis, some motif variants were previously reported. It was reported that disease-linked clones were significantly enriched in matched ankylosing spondylitis synovial fluid. A motif in TCR beta, a set of roughly eight highly homologous variants, appeared characteristic of ankylosing spondylitis blood.

The TCR sequence derives from a male donor with ankylosing spondylitis. V usage is TRBV19 and J usage is TRBJ2-1; TRBD2 matches at 9 bases. The sequencing sample was made of blood, either unsorted or a sorted T cell fraction (not recorded which). The CDR3, as DNA: TGTGCCAGTAGTATAAGGGCGGGGGGGAACTACAATGAGCAGTTCTTC. Translating it yields CASSIRAGGNYNEQFF.